A selection of T cell receptor beta chains follows, all from one sample in a study of blood T cell repertoires in COVID-19. Repertoires were generated with immunoSEQ multiplex PCR, while TCRdb's copy carries only in-frame clones and drops some. The table shows tens of thousands of clones, with around 90% occurring only once. Sequencing was performed on peripheral blood. These receptors all come from a man aged 45-65 years with acute or convalescent COVID-19. The CDR3 runs from the conserved cysteine through the conserved F or W. A D gene is named only where the DNA matches it firmly. Clone size is stated in some rows and not others, as once, few, many or a class when expanded.

d_call clone_size j_call v_call cdr3_nt cdr3_aa
. few TRBJ1-1 TRBV19 TGTGCCAGTAGCCCGAACAGCCTCATGAACACTGAAGCTTTCTTT CASSPNSLMNTEAFF
. . TRBJ1-5 TRBV29-1 TGCAGCGTTCGGACTCCTGGGGGCAATCAGCCCCAGCATTTT CSVRTPGGNQPQHF
. . TRBJ2-3 TRBV9 TGTGCCAGCAGCGTAGCCGCCAGGGACTCCCTTTATTTT CASSVAARDSLYF
. . TRBJ2-2 TRBV19 TGTGCCAGTAGGACGAAACACAGGGGAGGAGGCACCGGGGAGCTGTTTTTT CASRTKHRGGGTGELFF
. . TRBJ2-7 TRBV7-2 TGTGCCAGCAGCTTAGTGACATCCTCCAGCGGCATCGCCTACGAGCAGTACTTC CASSLVTSSSGIAYEQYF
. . TRBJ2-6 TRBV28 TGTGCCAGCAGCCCCGGGACTCTAAGCTCTGGGGCCAACGTCCTGACTTTC CASSPGTLSSGANVLTF
. few TRBJ1-1 TRBV7-2 TGTGCCAGCAGCCTGTACAAGAACACTGAAGCTTTCTTT CASSLYKNTEAFF
. . TRBJ2-3 TRBV5-6 TGTGCCAGCAGCTTCAGTCCGGGGAGCACAGATACGCAGTATTTT CASSFSPGSTDTQYF
. . TRBJ2-1 TRBV7-9 TGTGCCAGCAGCAGACAGGTCAATGAGCAGTTCTTC CASSRQVNEQFF
TRBD1 . TRBJ1-4 TRBV18 TGTGCCAGCTCACCACAGGGGGCTGGTGAAAAACTGTTTTTT CASSPQGAGEKLFF
TRBD2 . TRBJ2-3 TRBV7-8 TGTGCCAGCAGCTTGACGGCGGGGGGGCCGGGAGATACGCAGTATTTT CASSLTAGGPGDTQYF
. few TRBJ1-3 TRBV14 TGTGCCAGCAGTTCCGACAGTCTCTCTGGAAACACCATATATTTT CASSSDSLSGNTIYF
TRBD1 once TRBJ1-1 TRBV5-1 TGCGCCAGCAGCTTGGATAGACAGGGGGAAGCTTTCTTT CASSLDRQGEAFF
TRBD2 . TRBJ2-2 TRBV29-1 TGCAGCGCCAGGCTAGCGGCCGGGGAGCTGTTTTTT CSARLAAGELFF
TRBD2 . TRBJ2-5 TRBV7-7 TGTGCCAGCAGTCTAGGGAGGGCGGTTCGGCAAGAGACCCAGTACTTC CASSLGRAVRQETQYF
TRBD1 . TRBJ2-3 TRBV18 TGTGCCAGCTCAAGGACAGGCGGAACGCAGTATTTT CASSRTGGTQYF
. . TRBJ1-4 TRBV7-2 TGTGCCAGCAGCCCGGGGGATACAACTAATGAAAAACTGTTTTTT CASSPGDTTNEKLFF
. . TRBJ1-5 TRBV7-6 TGTGCCAGCAGCTTCACAGGGACATCCCAGCATTTT CASSFTGTSQHF
TRBD2 . TRBJ2-7 TRBV20-1 TGCAGTGCTAGTAGTTACCTAGCGGGGGATGAGCAGTACTTC CSASSYLAGDEQYF
TRBD1 few TRBJ1-2 TRBV9 TGTGCCAGCAGCGTAGGGACAGGGTCCAGCTACACCTTC CASSVGTGSSYTF
. . TRBJ1-1 TRBV7-8 TGTGCCAGCAGCTTAGCCCTCCAGGGTTTAACTGAAGCTTTCTTT CASSLALQGLTEAFF
. . TRBJ2-7 TRBV21-1 TGTGCCAGCAGCATGAAAACCGGGGACAGCTATCTCTCAATACTCTCCTACGAGCAGTACTTC CASSMKTGDSYLSILSYEQYF
. . TRBJ2-2 TRBV14 TGTGCCAGCAGCCAACTCTACAGGGAGAACACCGGGGAGCTGTTTTTT CASSQLYRENTGELFF
TRBD1 . TRBJ1-2 TRBV19 TGTGCCAGTAGAAATAGGTCCCGGGACAGGATCTATGGCTACACCTTC CASRNRSRDRIYGYTF
. . TRBJ2-1 TRBV5-1 TGCGCCAGCAGCCCTATTACCGTGGATGAGCAGTTCTTC CASSPITVDEQFF
. . TRBJ1-6 TRBV5-4 TGTGCCAGCAGCTTACAGGGAATCTATAATTCACCCCTCCACTTT CASSLQGIYNSPLHF
TRBD2 . TRBJ2-3 TRBV19 TGTGCCAGTAGTACTCCCCGGACTAGCGGGTTAAGGACAGATACGCAGTATTTT CASSTPRTSGLRTDTQYF
. . TRBJ2-1 TRBV10-3 TGTGCCATCAATCCACTATTCACCCAGCCCCCCTACAATGAGCAGTTCTTC CAINPLFTQPPYNEQFF
TRBD1 . TRBJ2-3 TRBV5-1 TGCGCCAGCAGCCCGGGACAGGGGGCAGATACGCAGTATTTT CASSPGQGADTQYF
. once TRBJ2-1 TRBV5-1 TGCGCCAGCAGCTTGGAGGCAGGGGGGTACAATGAGCAGTTCTTC CASSLEAGGYNEQFF
TRBD2 . TRBJ2-3 TRBV9 TGTGCCAGCACTCTTAGCGGGGGGTACACAGATACGCAGTATTTT CASTLSGGYTDTQYF
TRBD2 . TRBJ2-1 TRBV11-3 TGTGCCAGCAGCTTAGAGGGGGGACTAAGCGGGGTATACAATGAGCAGTTCTTC CASSLEGGLSGVYNEQFF
. . TRBJ1-3 TRBV5-1 TGCGCCAGCAGCTTGGGCAGGGGCTCTGGAAACACCATATATTTT CASSLGRGSGNTIYF
. . TRBJ1-2 TRBV10-3 TGTGCCATCAGTGAGTCTGAGGCGTTCTATGGCTACACCTTC CAISESEAFYGYTF
TRBD1 . TRBJ2-7 TRBV27 TGTGCCAGCGGGGACAGGTCCTACGAGCAGTACTTC CASGDRSYEQYF
TRBD1 . TRBJ2-7 TRBV3-1/TRBV3-2 TGTGCCAGCAGCCAGATGGGACAGGGGGCTTACGAGCAGTACTTC CASSQMGQGAYEQYF
TRBD1 . TRBJ1-6 TRBV27 TGTGCCAGCAGTTTTCTTGGGACAGGGGTTTCACCCCTCCACTTT CASSFLGTGVSPLHF
. once TRBJ1-5 TRBV18 TGTGCCAGCTCACCTTCCACGGGAAGTAATCAGCCCCAGCATTTT CASSPSTGSNQPQHF
. . TRBJ1-5 TRBV4-2 TGTGCCAGCAGCCAATTAACAGGCGGTCGGCCCCAGCATTTT CASSQLTGGRPQHF
. . TRBJ2-2 TRBV2 TGTGCCAGCACGCAGGAGAACACCGGGGAGCTGTTTTTT CASTQENTGELFF
. . TRBJ2-1 TRBV2 TGTGCCAGCAGTATGCGGGGAGGAAATGAGCAGTTCTTC CASSMRGGNEQFF
. . TRBJ1-1 TRBV12-3/TRBV12-4 TGTGCCAGCAGTTTAAATCGGAACACTGAAGCTTTCTTT CASSLNRNTEAFF
. . TRBJ2-3 TRBV11-2 TGTGCCAGCAGCTTAGAGCGGGCGGATACGCAGTATTTT CASSLERADTQYF
. . TRBJ2-6 TRBV7-3 TGTGCCAGCGGCCCCTCTGGGGCCAACGTCCTGACTTTC CASGPSGANVLTF
. . TRBJ1-2 TRBV6-2/TRBV6-3 TGTGCCAGCAGTTACCCAGGGGTAGACTATGGCTACACCTTC CASSYPGVDYGYTF
TRBD1 . TRBJ1-1 TRBV5-4 TGTGCCAGCAGCAAAGACAGGGGGCTTTTGAACACTGAAGCTTTCTTT CASSKDRGLLNTEAFF
. . TRBJ1-1 TRBV27 TGTGCCAGCAGGGCAAGTTATGGGGGCGAAGCTTTCTTT CASRASYGGEAFF
. . TRBJ1-3 TRBV9 TGTGCCAGCAGCGTGTCTGCGGGCTCTGGAAACACCATATATTTT CASSVSAGSGNTIYF
. . TRBJ2-7 TRBV21-1 TGTGCCAGCAGCAAATCCTCTAGCGTAACCTACGAGCAGTACTTC CASSKSSSVTYEQYF
. . TRBJ1-6 TRBV7-9 TGTGCCAGCAGCCCCCTCGGCAGGTCAAATTCACCCCTCCACTTT CASSPLGRSNSPLHF
. . TRBJ2-2 TRBV7-7 TGTGCTAGCAGCCGGACATACGCGAACACCGGGGAGCTGTTTTTT CASSRTYANTGELFF
TRBD1 . TRBJ1-5 TRBV6-2/TRBV6-3 TGTGCCAGCAGTCGACAGGGGGACAATCAGCCCCAGCATTTT CASSRQGDNQPQHF
. once TRBJ1-2 TRBV19 TGTGCCAGTAGTTTAGGGGAGACCTATGGCTACACCTTC CASSLGETYGYTF
. . TRBJ1-2 TRBV19 TGTGCCAGTAGTATCGTAGGGGGCTATGGCTACACCTTC CASSIVGGYGYTF
. once TRBJ2-3 TRBV3-1/TRBV3-2 TGTGCCAGCAGCCAAGGTAGAGGGGGGGTGGTACAAGATACGCAGTATTTT CASSQGRGGVVQDTQYF
TRBD2 . TRBJ2-3 TRBV18 TGTGCCAGCTCACCAAGAAGCGGGGGGCCAGGAGATACGCAGTATTTT CASSPRSGGPGDTQYF
. . TRBJ1-3 TRBV6-6 TGTGCCACGGACAAGGGAAACACCATATATTTT CATDKGNTIYF
TRBD1 . TRBJ1-1 TRBV10-3 TGTGCCATCAGTGAGTTAAAACAGGGGGGCTCGAACACTGAAGCTTTCTTT CAISELKQGGSNTEAFF
. once TRBJ1-2 TRBV5-5 TGTGCCAGCAGCTTGTATTCCGGGGGCTATGGCTACACCTTC CASSLYSGGYGYTF